This T cell receptor (beta chain) was captured in a study of shared clonotypes between healthy human individuals. Data came from immunoSEQ multiplex PCR; TCRdb stores just in-frame clones and leaves some out. This table holds about 700,000 clones, around 90% found once. Naive CD8 cells, CD45RO-negative and positively selected for CCR7, excluded terminally differentiated effector memory CD45RA+ cells. The sample taken for sequencing was naive CD8+ T cells sorted from blood. The clonotype comes from a man younger than 40 in good health.

In nucleotides, the CDR3 is TGTGCCAGCAGTGAAGGGTTATCAGATGGACAGGGAGGAAACACCATATATTTT. Translation: CASSEGLSDGQGGNTIYF. This chain connects TRBV6-1 to TRBJ1-3; 8 bases fit TRBD1. The CDR3 has 18 residues. The germline gives CDR1 MNHNS, CDR2 SASEGT. J lost 4 bases, V lost 1 base, and 12 bases had no gene match.